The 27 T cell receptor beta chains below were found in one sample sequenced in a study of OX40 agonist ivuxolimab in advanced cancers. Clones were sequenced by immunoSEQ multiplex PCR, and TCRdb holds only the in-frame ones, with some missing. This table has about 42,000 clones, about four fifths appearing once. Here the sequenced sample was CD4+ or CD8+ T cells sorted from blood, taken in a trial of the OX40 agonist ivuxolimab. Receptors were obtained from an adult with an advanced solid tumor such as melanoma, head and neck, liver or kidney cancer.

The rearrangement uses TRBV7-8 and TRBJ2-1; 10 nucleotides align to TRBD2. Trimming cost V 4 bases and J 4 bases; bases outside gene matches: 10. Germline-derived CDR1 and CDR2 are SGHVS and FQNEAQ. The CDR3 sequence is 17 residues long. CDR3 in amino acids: CASSYDRTSGRYNEQFF. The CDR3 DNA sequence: TGTGCCAGCAGCTACGATCGGACTAGCGGCAGGTACAATGAGCAGTTCTTC.

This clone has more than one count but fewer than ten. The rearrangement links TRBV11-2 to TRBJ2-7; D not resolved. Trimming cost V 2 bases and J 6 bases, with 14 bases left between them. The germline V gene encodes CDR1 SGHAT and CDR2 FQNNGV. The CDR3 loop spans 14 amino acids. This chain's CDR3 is CASSLPPGRAEQYF. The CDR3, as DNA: TGTGCCAGCAGCTTACCCCCCGGACGGGCCGAGCAGTACTTC.

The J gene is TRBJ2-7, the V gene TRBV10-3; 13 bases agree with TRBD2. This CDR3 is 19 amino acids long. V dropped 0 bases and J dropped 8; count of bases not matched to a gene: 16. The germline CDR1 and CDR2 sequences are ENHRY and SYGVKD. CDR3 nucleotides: TGTGCCATCAGTGAGTCTACAGGAGTTGGGACTAGCGGGGTTATCCAGCAGTACTTC. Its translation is CAISESTGVGTSGVIQQYF.

CDR3 coding DNA: TGTGCCTGGAGTGTACAGGGTTACGAGCAGTACTTC. Translated: CAWSVQGYEQYF. The chain uses TRBV30 and TRBJ2-7, with TRBD1 as a possible D gene (6 bases). Germline CDR1 is GTSNPN and CDR2 is SVGIG (reference sequence). V lost 0 bases, J lost 4 bases, and 7 bases lay in between. The CDR3 length is 12 residues.

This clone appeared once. CDR3 in DNA: TGTGCCAGCAGCTTACTAGAAGGGGCTCCAGCTTTCTTT. Amino acid sequence: CASSLLEGAPAFF. The genes are TRBV7-9 and TRBJ1-1; tentative D call: TRBD1 (5 bases). The V end lost 2 bases, the J end lost 10 bases, and 14 bases lay between the germline ends. Germline V CDR1 and CDR2: SEHNR, FQNEAQ (reference sequence). The CDR3 spans 13 residues.

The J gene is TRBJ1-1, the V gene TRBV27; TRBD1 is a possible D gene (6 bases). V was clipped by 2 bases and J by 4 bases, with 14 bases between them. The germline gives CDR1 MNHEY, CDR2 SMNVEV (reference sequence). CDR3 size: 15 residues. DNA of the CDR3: TGTGCCAGCAGTTTAGGTGGGGGGCTCGTCACTGAAGCTTTCTTT. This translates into CASSLGGGLVTEAFF.

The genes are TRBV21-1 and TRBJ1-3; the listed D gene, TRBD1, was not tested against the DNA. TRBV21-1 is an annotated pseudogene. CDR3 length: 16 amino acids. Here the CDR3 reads CASSTGTGGPGNTIYF. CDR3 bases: TGTGCCAGCAGCACCGGGACAGGGGGACCGGGAAACACCATATATTTT.

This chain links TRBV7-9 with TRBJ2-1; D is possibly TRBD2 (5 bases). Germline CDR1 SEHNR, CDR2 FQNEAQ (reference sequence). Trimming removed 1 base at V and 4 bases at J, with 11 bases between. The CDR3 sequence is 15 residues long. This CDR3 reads CASSLGGPSYNEQFF. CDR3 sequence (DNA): TGTGCCAGCAGCTTAGGAGGGCCATCTTACAATGAGCAGTTCTTC.

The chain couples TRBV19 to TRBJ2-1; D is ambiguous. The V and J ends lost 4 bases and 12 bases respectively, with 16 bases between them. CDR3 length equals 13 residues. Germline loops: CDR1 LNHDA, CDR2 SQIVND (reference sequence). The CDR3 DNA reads TGTGCCAGTAGTACGTCGCCGCCCACCGGGCAGTTCTTC. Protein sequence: CASSTSPPTGQFF.

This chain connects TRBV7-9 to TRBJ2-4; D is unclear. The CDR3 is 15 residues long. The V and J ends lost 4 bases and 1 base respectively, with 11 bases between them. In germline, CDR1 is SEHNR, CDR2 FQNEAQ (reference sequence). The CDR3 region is CASSSVRAAKNIQYF. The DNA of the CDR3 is TGTGCCAGCAGCTCAGTCCGGGCCGCCAAAAACATTCAGTACTTC.

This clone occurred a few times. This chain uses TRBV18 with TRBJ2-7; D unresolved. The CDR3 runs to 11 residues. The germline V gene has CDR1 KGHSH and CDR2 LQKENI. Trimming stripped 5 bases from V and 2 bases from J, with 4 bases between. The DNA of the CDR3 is TGTGCCAGCTCAGCCACCTACGAGCAGTACTTC. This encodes CASSATYEQYF.

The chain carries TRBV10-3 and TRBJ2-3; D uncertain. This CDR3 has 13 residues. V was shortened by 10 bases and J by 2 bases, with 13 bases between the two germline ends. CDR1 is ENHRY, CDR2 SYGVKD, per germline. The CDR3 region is CATLRLTTDTQYF. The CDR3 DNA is TGTGCCACCCTAAGGCTAACCACAGATACGCAGTATTTT.

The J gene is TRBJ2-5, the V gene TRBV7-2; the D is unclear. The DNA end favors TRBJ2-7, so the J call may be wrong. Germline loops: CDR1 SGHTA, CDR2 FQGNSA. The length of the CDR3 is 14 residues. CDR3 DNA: TGTGCCAGCAGCCCCCGACTGGTCTCCTACGAGCAGTACTTC. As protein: CASSPRLVSYEQYF.

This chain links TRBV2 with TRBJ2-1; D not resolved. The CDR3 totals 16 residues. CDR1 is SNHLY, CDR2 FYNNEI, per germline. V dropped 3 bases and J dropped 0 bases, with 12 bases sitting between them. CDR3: CASSEAPKSSYNEQFF. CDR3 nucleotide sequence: TGTGCCAGCAGTGAGGCGCCCAAGAGCTCCTACAATGAGCAGTTCTTC.

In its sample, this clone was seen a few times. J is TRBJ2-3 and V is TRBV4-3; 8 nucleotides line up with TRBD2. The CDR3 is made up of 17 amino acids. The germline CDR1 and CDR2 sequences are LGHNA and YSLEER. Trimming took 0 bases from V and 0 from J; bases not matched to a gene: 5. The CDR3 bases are TGCGCCAGCAGCCAAGATGCGGGGGGCCCTAGCACAGATACGCAGTATTTT. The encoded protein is CASSQDAGGPSTDTQYF.

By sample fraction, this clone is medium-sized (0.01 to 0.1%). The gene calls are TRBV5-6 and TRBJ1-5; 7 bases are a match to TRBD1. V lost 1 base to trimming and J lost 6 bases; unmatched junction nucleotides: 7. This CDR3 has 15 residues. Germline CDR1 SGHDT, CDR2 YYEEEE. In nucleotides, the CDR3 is TGTGCCAGCAGCTTGAGGGACAGCTGGGCTCAGCCCCAGCATTTT. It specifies CASSLRDSWAQPQHF.

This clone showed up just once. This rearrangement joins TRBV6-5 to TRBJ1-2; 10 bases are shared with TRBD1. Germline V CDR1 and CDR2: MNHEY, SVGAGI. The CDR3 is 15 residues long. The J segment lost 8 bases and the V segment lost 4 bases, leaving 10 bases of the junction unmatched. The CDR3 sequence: CASSFPGQGRGGYTF. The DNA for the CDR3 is TGTGCCAGCAGTTTCCCGGGACAGGGGCGAGGCGGCTACACCTTC.

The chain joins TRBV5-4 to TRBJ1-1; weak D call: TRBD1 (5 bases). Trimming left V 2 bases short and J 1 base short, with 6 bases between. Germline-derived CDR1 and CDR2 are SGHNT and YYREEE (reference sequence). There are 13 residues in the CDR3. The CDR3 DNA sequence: TGTGCCAGCAGCTTTCAGGGGAACACTGAAGCTTTCTTT. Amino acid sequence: CASSFQGNTEAFF.

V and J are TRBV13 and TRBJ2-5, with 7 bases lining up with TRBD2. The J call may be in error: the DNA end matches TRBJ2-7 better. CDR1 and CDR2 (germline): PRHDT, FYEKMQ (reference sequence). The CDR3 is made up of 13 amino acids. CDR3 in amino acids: CASSLRGSYEQYF. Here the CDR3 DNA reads TGTGCCAGCAGCTTACGCGGGAGTTACGAGCAGTACTTC.

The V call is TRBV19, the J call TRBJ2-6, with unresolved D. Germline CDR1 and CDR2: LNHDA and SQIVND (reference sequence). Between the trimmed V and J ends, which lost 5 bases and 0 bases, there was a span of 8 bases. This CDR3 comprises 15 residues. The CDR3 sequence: CASSSRYSGANVLTF. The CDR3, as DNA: TGTGCCAGTAGTTCTCGATACTCTGGGGCCAACGTCCTGACTTTC.

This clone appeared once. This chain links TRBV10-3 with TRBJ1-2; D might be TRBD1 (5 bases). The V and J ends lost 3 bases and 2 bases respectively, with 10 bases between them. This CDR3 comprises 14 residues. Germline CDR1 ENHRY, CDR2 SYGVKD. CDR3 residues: CAISDGTENYGYTF. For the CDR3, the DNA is TGTGCCATCAGTGATGGGACGGAAAACTATGGCTACACCTTC.

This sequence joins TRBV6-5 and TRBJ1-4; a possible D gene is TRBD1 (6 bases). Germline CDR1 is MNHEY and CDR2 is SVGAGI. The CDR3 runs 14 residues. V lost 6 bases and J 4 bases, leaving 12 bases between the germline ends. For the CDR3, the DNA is TGTGCCAGCAGATCCACAGGGTTTAATGAAAAACTGTTTTTT. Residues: CASRSTGFNEKLFF.

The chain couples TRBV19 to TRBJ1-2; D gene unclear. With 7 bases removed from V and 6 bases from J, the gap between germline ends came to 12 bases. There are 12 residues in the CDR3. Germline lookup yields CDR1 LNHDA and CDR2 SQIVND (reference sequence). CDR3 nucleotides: TGTGCCAGTACCGATCCCTGGGATGGCTACACCTTC. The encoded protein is CASTDPWDGYTF.

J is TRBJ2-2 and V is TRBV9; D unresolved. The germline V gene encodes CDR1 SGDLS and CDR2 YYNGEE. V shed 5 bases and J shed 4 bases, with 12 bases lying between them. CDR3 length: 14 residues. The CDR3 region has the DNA TGTGCCAGCAGGGACCAGTTGGCCACCGGGGAGCTGTTTTTT. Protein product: CASRDQLATGELFF.

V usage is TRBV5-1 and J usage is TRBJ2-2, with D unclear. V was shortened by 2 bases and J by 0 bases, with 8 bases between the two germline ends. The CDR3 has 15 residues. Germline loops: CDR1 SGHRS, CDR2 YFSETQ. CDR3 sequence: CASSFYTSNTGELFF. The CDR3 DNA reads TGCGCCAGCAGCTTTTACACCTCGAACACCGGGGAGCTGTTTTTT.

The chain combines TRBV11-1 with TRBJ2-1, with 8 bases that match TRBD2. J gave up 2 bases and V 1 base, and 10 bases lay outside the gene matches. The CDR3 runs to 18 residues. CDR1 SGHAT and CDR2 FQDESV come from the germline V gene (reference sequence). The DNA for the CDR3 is TGTGCCAGCAGCTTAGGAGGGAGCGCGGGGGGCGCCTACAATGAGCAGTTCTTC. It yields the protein CASSLGGSAGGAYNEQFF.

The CDR3 reads CASSPPSTGPMLAFF. The CDR3 DNA sequence: TGTGCCAGCTCACCACCTTCAACCGGGCCGATGCTAGCTTTCTTT. V is TRBV18 and J is TRBJ1-1, with D uncertain. V lost 0 bases and J 10 bases, leaving 18 bases between the germline ends. CDR3 length: 15 amino acids. Germline V gives CDR1 KGHSH, CDR2 LQKENI.